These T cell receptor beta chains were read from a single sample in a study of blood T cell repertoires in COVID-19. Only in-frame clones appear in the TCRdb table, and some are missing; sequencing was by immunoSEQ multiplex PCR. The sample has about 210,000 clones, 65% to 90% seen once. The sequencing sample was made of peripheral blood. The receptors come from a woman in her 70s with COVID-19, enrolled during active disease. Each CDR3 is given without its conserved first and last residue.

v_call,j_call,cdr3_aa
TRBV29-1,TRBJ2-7,SVPPDRVSYEQY
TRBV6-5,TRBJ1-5,ASSQRRGQPQH
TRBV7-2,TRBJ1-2,ASSLRDSLNYGYT
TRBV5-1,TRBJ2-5,ASRPTGGRETQY
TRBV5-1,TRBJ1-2,ASTEDGNYGYT
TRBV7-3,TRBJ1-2,ASSPHTGNRGYT
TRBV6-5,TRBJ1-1,ASSSGTGVTEAF
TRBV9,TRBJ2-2,ASTRGVNTGELF
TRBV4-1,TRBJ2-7,ASSQDLLGQGPFIYEQY
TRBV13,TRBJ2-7,ASSFTGGYEQY
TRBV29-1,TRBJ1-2,SAGQGPGYT
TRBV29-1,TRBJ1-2,SVEVDRGTYGYT
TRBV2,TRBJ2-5,ASSKPTPGTSGDSETQY
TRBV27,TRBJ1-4,ASRRTATNEKLF
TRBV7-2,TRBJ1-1,ASSFGTGNTEAF
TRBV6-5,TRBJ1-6,ASSSLQNSPLH
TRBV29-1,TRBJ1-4,SVSATNEKLF
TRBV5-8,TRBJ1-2,ASSLLTGSNGGYT
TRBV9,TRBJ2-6,ASSQGVSGANVLT
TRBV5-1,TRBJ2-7,ASSLGQGTGEQY
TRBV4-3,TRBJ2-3,ASSQGHSGRKDTQY
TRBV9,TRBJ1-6,ASSVSFRGHDSPLH